This T cell receptor (beta chain) was found in a study of T cell changes during pregnancy in multiple sclerosis. In this sample, this clone turned up a few times. The method was immunoSEQ multiplex PCR; TCRdb's version includes in-frame clones alone and lacks a portion of them. The sample holds tens of thousands of clones, about 93% seen once. With 6 bases clipped from V and 3 bases from J, the junction kept 4 bases outside the gene matches. CDR3 size: 13 residues. CDR1 is MNHNY and CDR2 is SVGAGI in the germline V gene (reference sequence). This chain joins TRBV6-6 and TRBJ2-5; 7 positions agree with TRBD1. This TCR was recovered from a female donor with multiple sclerosis, enrolled in a pregnancy study. Sequencing used CD8+ T cells from peripheral blood mononuclear cells, obtained in the third trimester of pregnancy. This CDR3 reads CASSDREKETQYF. DNA of the CDR3: TGTGCCAGCAGCGACAGGGAAAAAGAGACCCAGTACTTC.